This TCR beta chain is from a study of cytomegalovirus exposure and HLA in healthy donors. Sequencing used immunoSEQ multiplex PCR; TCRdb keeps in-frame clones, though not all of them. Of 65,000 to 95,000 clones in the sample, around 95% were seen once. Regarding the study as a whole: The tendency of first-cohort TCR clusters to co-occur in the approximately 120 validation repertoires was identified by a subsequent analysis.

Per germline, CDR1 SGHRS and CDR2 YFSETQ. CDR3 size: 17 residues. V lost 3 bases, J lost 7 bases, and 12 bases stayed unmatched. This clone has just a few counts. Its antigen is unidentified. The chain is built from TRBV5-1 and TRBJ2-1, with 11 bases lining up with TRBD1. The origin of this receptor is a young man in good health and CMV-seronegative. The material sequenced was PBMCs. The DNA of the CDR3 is TGCGCCAGCAGCTCTCCCCGCGGACAGGGGGCTTTGAATGAGCAGTTCTTC. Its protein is CASSSPRGQGALNEQFF. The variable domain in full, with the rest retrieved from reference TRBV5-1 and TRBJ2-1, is KAGVTQTPRYLIKTRGQQVTLSCSPISGHRSVSWYQQTPGQGLQFLFEYFSETQRNKGNFPGRFSGRQFSNSRSEMNVSTLELGDSALYLCASSSPRGQGALNEQFFGPGTRLTVL.